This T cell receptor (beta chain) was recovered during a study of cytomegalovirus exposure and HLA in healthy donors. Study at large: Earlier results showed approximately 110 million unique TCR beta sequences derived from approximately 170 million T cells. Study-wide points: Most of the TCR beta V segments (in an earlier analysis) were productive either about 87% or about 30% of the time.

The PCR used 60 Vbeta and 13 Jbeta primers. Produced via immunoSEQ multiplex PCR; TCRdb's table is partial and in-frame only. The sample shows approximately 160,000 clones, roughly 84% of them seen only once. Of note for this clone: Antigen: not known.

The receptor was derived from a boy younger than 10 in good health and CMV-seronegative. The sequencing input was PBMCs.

The CDR3 nucleotides are TGTGCCAGCAGTGAAGCATCGGTAGCGGGGACACGAGACATTCAGTACTTC. This gives the protein CASSEASVAGTRDIQYF. The rearrangement links TRBV2 to TRBJ2-4; TRBD2 matches 8 bases. Germline V gives CDR1 SNHLY, CDR2 FYNNEI. V shed 0 bases and J 8 bases; nucleotides not matched to a gene: 12. The CDR3 extends over 17 amino acids.